This T cell receptor beta chain was identified in a study of T cells in Graves' hyperthyroidism and ophthalmopathy. Uncontrolled infection, other autoimmune disease, pregnancy or lactation disqualified patients from enrolment. The CDR3 totals 14 residues. CDR1 and CDR2 (germline): KGHDR, SFDVKD. The germline V and J ends were trimmed by 10 bases and 1 base, with 15 bases remaining between them. Authors of the study amplified TCR beta CDR3 regions from RNA transcripts. Researchers ran a first-round RT-PCR on the TCR CDR3 using the HTBI primer set. Each CDR3 protein gets one entry after TCRdb re-called the multiplex PCR reads with MiXCR. The table has a few hundred thousand distinct CDR3 sequences, roughly 13% seen once. This clonotype was seen at least ten times.

This receptor was obtained from a woman between 35 and 50 years old with Graves' ophthalmopathy. Sequenced: blood. The gene calls are TRBV24-1 and TRBJ1-1; the D gene is possibly TRBD1 (5 bases). The chain's CDR3 is CATALDTQNTEAFF. CDR3 sequence (DNA): TGTGCCACGGCGTTGGACACCCAGAACACTGAAGCTTTCTTT.